The rows below give T cell receptor beta chains drawn from one sample of a study of post-analysis software for immune sequencing data. One entry per CDR3 protein results from TCRdb running MiXCR on the PCR reads. The sample shows 820,000 or so distinct CDR3 sequences, approximately 53% of them seen only once. Input material: blood. Receptor source: a girl aged 5 to 17 with multiple sclerosis. Each CDR3 is given with its conserved first and last residue. D genes are given only for firm matches. Size values are once, few and many counts, or a class for expanded clones, and some rows have none.

V	size	D	J	CDR3	DNA
TRBV9	few	NA	TRBJ2-7	CASSPSGVNGEQYF	TGTGCCAGCAGCCCGAGTGGGGTCAATGGCGAGCAGTACTTC
TRBV7-3	once	NA	TRBJ1-1	CASSPTGRMNTEAFF	TGTGCCAGCAGCCCAACCGGACGGATGAACACTGAAGCTTTCTTT
TRBV15	once	NA	TRBJ2-7	CATSREGTYEQYF	TGTGCCACCAGCAGAGAAGGTACCTACGAGCAGTACTTC
TRBV5-1	few	TRBD2	TRBJ2-5	CASSLAKGSGSLYQETQYF	TGCGCCAGCAGCTTGGCCAAGGGTAGCGGGAGCCTGTACCAAGAGACCCAGTACTTC
TRBV6-2/TRBV6-3	NA	NA	TRBJ1-2	CASILSGHTNYGYTF	TGTGCCAGCATTCTATCGGGACACACTAACTATGGCTACACCTTC
TRBV6-5	NA	TRBD2	TRBJ2-7	CASIKTSGIYEQYF	TGTGCCAGCATCAAGACTAGCGGGATCTACGAGCAGTACTTC
TRBV20-1	few	NA	TRBJ2-5	CSARDSSLRETQYF	TGCAGTGCTAGAGATTCTAGCCTAAGGGAGACCCAGTACTTC
TRBV7-7	few	NA	TRBJ2-5	CASSLVWQETQYF	TGTGCCAGCAGCTTAGTGTGGCAAGAGACCCAGTACTTC
TRBV25-1	NA	NA	TRBJ2-7	CASSDTTGASGEQYF	TGTGCCAGCAGTGACACAACGGGGGCTAGCGGCGAGCAGTACTTC
TRBV10-3	NA	NA	TRBJ2-4	CAISAGGTKNIQYF	TGTGCCATCAGTGCTGGAGGGACCAAAAACATTCAGTACTTC
TRBV20-1	NA	TRBD1	TRBJ2-3	CSATQGVGTDTQYF	TGCAGTGCAACACAGGGGGTAGGCACAGATACGCAGTATTTT
TRBV5-6	NA	NA	TRBJ2-5	CASSSWGILWETQYF	TGTGCCAGCAGCTCCTGGGGTATCCTGTGGGAGACCCAGTACTTC
TRBV20-1	NA	NA	TRBJ2-1	CSAIRYNEQFF	TGCAGTGCTATCCGGTACAATGAGCAGTTCTTC
TRBV10-3	NA	NA	TRBJ2-1	CAISERSNEQFF	TGTGCCATCAGTGAACGATCCAATGAGCAGTTCTTC
TRBV25-1	NA	TRBD2	TRBJ2-1	CASSAPGGLAGKFF	TGTGCCAGCAGTGCCCCGGGGGGGCTAGCGGGAAAGTTCTTC
TRBV6-5	few	NA	TRBJ2-4	CASSPSLVAKNIQYF	TGTGCCAGCAGCCCTTCCTTAGTGGCCAAAAACATTCAGTACTTC
TRBV12-3/TRBV12-4	NA	NA	TRBJ2-1	CASTLGVAAKQFF	TGTGCCAGCACCCTGGGGGTAGCGGCAAAGCAGTTCTTC
TRBV10-3	NA	NA	TRBJ2-5	CASRSLAGETQYF	TGTGCCAGCAGATCCCTGGCGGGAGAGACCCAGTACTTC
TRBV3-1	NA	NA	TRBJ2-5	CASSQVWTTQETQYF	TGTGCCAGCAGCCAAGTTTGGACTACCCAAGAGACCCAGTACTTC
TRBV2	NA	TRBD2	TRBJ2-1	CARTTSGSGNEQFF	TGTGCCAGAACAACTAGCGGGAGTGGCAATGAGCAGTTCTTC